These 3 T cell receptor beta chains were sequenced from one sample in a study of control samples from healthy donors and cancer patients. The table came from immunoSEQ multiplex PCR; TCRdb's copy has only in-frame clones and leaves some out. The sample yields roughly 100,000 clones, approximately 90% seen once. The sequenced sample was blood. The receptor set was obtained from a woman aged 18-35 years in good health.

The chain has TRBV9 and TRBJ2-1; 12 bases fit TRBD2. The CDR3 loop spans 16 amino acids. J was trimmed by 5 bases and V by 4 bases; bases with no gene match: 7. CDR1 is SGDLS and CDR2 is YYNGEE in the germline V gene. CDR3 in amino acids: CASSHLAGGTNNEQFF. In DNA form, the CDR3 reads TGTGCCAGCAGCCATCTAGCGGGAGGGACGAACAATGAGCAGTTCTTC.

This chain uses TRBV6-1 with TRBJ2-6; 8 positions match TRBD2. V was clipped by 2 bases and J by 4 bases; unmatched bases: 4. The V gene's germline CDR1 is MNHNS and CDR2 SASEGT. This CDR3 spans 16 amino acids. CDR3 in amino acids: CASSEFGGAGANVLTF. The CDR3 coding sequence is TGTGCCAGCAGTGAATTCGGGGGGGCCGGGGCCAACGTCCTGACTTTC.

The gene calls are TRBV3-1 (or the pseudogene TRBV3-2) and TRBJ2-7, with 9 positions matching TRBD1. V trimming: 4 bases; J trimming: 2 bases; junction bases outside the gene matches: 6. Germline CDR1 is LGHDT and CDR2 is YNNKEL (reference sequence). The CDR3 covers 15 residues. The CDR3 sequence: CASSLGQGLAYEQYF. DNA of the CDR3: TGTGCCAGCAGCCTTGGACAGGGGCTCGCCTACGAGCAGTACTTC.